These 2 T cell receptor beta chains were all obtained from the same sample, sequenced in a study of blood T cell repertoires in COVID-19. Sequencing was performed with immunoSEQ multiplex PCR; in TCRdb, only in-frame clones are kept and a portion is missing. The repertoire has about 140,000 clones, approximately 80% of them found once; the top ten carry 1.5% to 2%. Material for sequencing was peripheral blood. The receptor set was obtained from a human donor in a cohort sampled during active COVID-19.

This clone showed up just a few times. This chain uses TRBV5-6 with TRBJ1-5; no firm D call. The CDR3 is 13 residues long. The germline gives CDR1 SGHDT, CDR2 YYEEEE. The V end lost 0 bases, the J end lost 7 bases, and 8 bases lay between the germline ends. The CDR3 region is CASSLGRRQPQHF. Written as DNA, the CDR3 is TGTGCCAGCAGCTTGGGGAGACGGCAGCCCCAGCATTTT.

This clone turned up a few times. This rearrangement joins TRBV7-3 to TRBJ2-3, with 8 bases identical to TRBD2. This CDR3 is 16 amino acids long. Germline loops: CDR1 SGHTA, CDR2 FQGTGA. Germline trimming cut 5 bases from V and 0 bases from J; bases unmatched to any gene: 7. CDR3 coding DNA: TGTGCCAGCAGCCAGATACTAGCGGCTAGCACAGATACGCAGTATTTT. Protein product: CASSQILAASTDTQYF.